What follows are 18 T cell receptor beta chains derived from one specimen sequenced in a study of long-term antiretroviral therapy in people with HIV. Survey-level resolution applied to immunoSEQ assay v3.0. Clones were sequenced by immunoSEQ multiplex PCR, and TCRdb holds only the in-frame ones, with some missing. The sample holds about 32,000 clones; around 94% are singletons and the top ten take 3.6%. Sequencing used unsorted PBMCs, obtained 4.1 years after starting antiretroviral therapy. All receptors derive from a woman aged 45-59 years with HIV.

The rearrangement uses TRBV7-3 and TRBJ2-2; D might be TRBD2 (6 bases). Germline V gene lookup returns CDR1 SGHTA and CDR2 FQGTGA. CDR3 length: 16 amino acids. With 5 bases removed from V and 2 bases from J, the gap between germline ends came to 15 bases. The chain's CDR3 is CASSTTGTPNTGELFF. The CDR3 bases are TGTGCCAGCAGCACCACCGGGACTCCTAACACCGGGGAGCTGTTTTTT.

This chain joins TRBV7-6 and TRBJ2-1; no firm D call. V lost 4 bases and J lost 7, with 8 bases in between. The CDR3 spans 12 residues. Germline-derived CDR1 and CDR2 are SGHVS and FNYEAQ. The CDR3 DNA is TGTGCCAGCAGCTCGTGGGCAAATGAGCAGTTCTTC. Encoded protein: CASSSWANEQFF.

This chain links TRBV13 with TRBJ2-7, with TRBD1 identical over 9 bases. The germline V gene has CDR1 PRHDT and CDR2 FYEKMQ (reference sequence). The CDR3 totals 16 residues. The J segment lost 7 bases and the V segment lost 5 bases, leaving 15 bases of the junction unmatched. The CDR3 DNA reads as TGTGCCAGCAGCCCCCCGGGACAGGGACCTTCGATGGAGCAGTACTTC. It is translated as CASSPPGQGPSMEQYF.

This clone has just one count. The V call is TRBV7-8, the J call TRBJ1-2, with D uncertain. The V end was cut by 2 bases, the J end by 0 bases, with 1 base between. The germline gives CDR1 SGHVS, CDR2 FQNEAQ. There are 12 residues in the CDR3. The CDR3 DNA sequence: TGTGCCAGCAGCTTAACTAACTATGGCTACACCTTC. This sequence encodes CASSLTNYGYTF.

The V gene is TRBV19, the J gene TRBJ1-1; no firm D call. This CDR3 has 14 amino acids. V was clipped by 4 bases and J by 6 bases, with 15 bases between them. The germline V gene encodes CDR1 LNHDA and CDR2 SQIVND (reference sequence). CDR3 amino acids: CASSREDRRPEAFF. DNA for the CDR3: TGTGCCAGTAGTAGGGAGGACCGACGCCCTGAAGCTTTCTTT.

The V and J genes are TRBV2 and TRBJ1-5; D ambiguous. Germline V gene lookup returns CDR1 SNHLY and CDR2 FYNNEI. The V end lost 3 bases, the J end lost 3 bases, and 6 bases lay between the germline ends. This CDR3 has 13 amino acids. For the CDR3, the DNA is TGTGCCAGCAGTGACGGCTACAATCAGCCCCAGCATTTT. Amino acids: CASSDGYNQPQHF.

This chain uses TRBV5-1 with TRBJ1-4; tentative D call: TRBD1 (6 bases). The V gene's germline CDR1 is SGHRS and CDR2 YFSETQ. Trimming removed 4 bases at V and 6 bases at J, with 13 bases between. This CDR3 region has 14 residues. This chain's CDR3 is CASSTQGIDEKLFF. For the CDR3, the DNA is TGCGCCAGCAGCACACAGGGTATAGATGAAAAACTGTTTTTT. Complete variable domain (other parts from reference TRBV5-1 and TRBJ1-4): KAGVTQTPRYLIKTRGQQVTLSCSPISGHRSVSWYQQTPGQGLQFLFEYFSETQRNKGNFPGRFSGRQFSNSRSEMNVSTLELGDSALYLCASSTQGIDEKLFFGSGTQLSVL.

The chain is built from TRBV9 and TRBJ2-5; tentatively, D is TRBD2 (9 bases). The germline V and J ends were trimmed by 7 bases and 1 base, with 23 bases remaining between them. The CDR3 loop spans 17 amino acids. Germline V lookup: CDR1 SGDLS, CDR2 YYNGEE. Here the CDR3 reads CASYAGGGGGPQETQYF. As DNA, the CDR3 is TGTGCCAGCTACGCAGGGGGCGGGGGGGGACCCCAAGAGACCCAGTACTTC.

This clone was recorded once. One end of the junction varies from germline; a read error may be responsible. V and J are TRBV7-7 and TRBJ2-5; 7 nucleotides align to TRBD2. This CDR3 is built from 15 residues. CDR1 is SSHAT, CDR2 FNYEAQ, per germline (reference sequence). Here the CDR3 reads CASSRGGSTGETQYF. CDR3 bases: TGTGCTAGCAGCCGCGGGGGTAGCACCGGGGAGACCCAGTACTTC. The full variable domain, its missing parts supplied by reference TRBV7-7 and TRBJ2-5, is GAGVSQSPRYKVTKRGQDVTLRCDPISSHATLYWYQQALGQGPEFLTYFNYEAQPDKSGLPSDRFSAERPEGSISTLTIQRTEQRDSAMYRCASSRGGSTGETQYFGPGTRLLVL.

The V gene is TRBV19, the J gene TRBJ1-4; D is unresolved. The germline V and J ends were trimmed by 3 bases and 4 bases, with 12 bases remaining between them. The CDR3 spans 15 residues. Germline values: CDR1 LNHDA, CDR2 SQIVND (reference sequence). DNA of the CDR3: TGTGCCAGTAGTATCTCGTCCTTGGGTAATGAAAAACTGTTTTTT. It yields the protein CASSISSLGNEKLFF.

J is TRBJ1-5 and V is TRBV30, with D unclear. Germline CDR1 GTSNPN, CDR2 SVGIG (reference sequence). Trimming stripped 0 bases from V and 6 bases from J, with 12 bases between. The CDR3 has 14 residues. CDR3 coding DNA: TGTGCCTGGAGTGTAACGAGTTCTCGTCAGCCCCAGCATTTT. This translates into CAWSVTSSRQPQHF.

The sample holds one count of this clone. The chain joins TRBV14 to TRBJ2-5; D might be TRBD2 (7 bases). The CDR3 is made up of 15 amino acids. Germline assignment: CDR1 SGHDN and CDR2 FVKESK. V lost 0 bases and J 7 bases, leaving 15 bases between the germline ends. DNA of the CDR3: TGTGCCAGCAGCCAAGATGGGGGGGCAGGACTGACCCAGTACTTC. Its translation: CASSQDGGAGLTQYF.

Of note for this clone: One junction end does not reproduce the germline sequence, and a read error may be involved. The chain is built from TRBV7-7 and TRBJ2-3; 11 bases map to TRBD1. Per the germline V gene, CDR1 is SSHAT and CDR2 is FNYEAQ (reference sequence). CDR3 length equals 13 residues. CDR3: CASSRDRGGSQYF. For the CDR3, the DNA is TGTGCTAGCAGCCGGGACAGGGGGGGGTCGCAGTATTTT.

The chain combines TRBV6-5 with TRBJ1-1, with D hard to call. In germline, CDR1 is MNHEY, CDR2 SVGAGI. Trimming removed 2 bases at V and 2 bases at J, with 6 bases between. The CDR3 has 13 amino acids. CDR3: CASSYAGNTEAFF. CDR3 bases: TGTGCCAGCAGTTACGCCGGTAACACTGAAGCTTTCTTT.

The chain has TRBV10-3 and TRBJ1-1; 7 nucleotides line up with TRBD1. Losses at the gene ends were 10 bases for V and 1 base for J; bases not matched to a gene: 6. The CDR3 sequence is 13 residues long. Germline CDR1 is ENHRY and CDR2 is SYGVKD. The CDR3 coding sequence is TGTGCCACCAAACAGGGGCCGAACACTGAAGCTTTCTTT. As protein: CATKQGPNTEAFF.

For the CDR3, the DNA is TGTGCCTGGAGGACAGGTCAGAACACCGGGGAGCTGTTTTTT. Protein product: CAWRTGQNTGELFF. This chain connects TRBV30 to TRBJ2-2, with D possibly matching TRBD1 (6 bases). This CDR3 has 14 residues. V lost 3 bases, J lost 1 base, and 9 bases lay in between. Germline-derived CDR1 and CDR2 are GTSNPN and SVGIG (reference sequence).

This chain links TRBV27 with TRBJ2-7; TRBD1 matches at 10 bases. Looked up from germline, CDR1 is MNHEY and CDR2 is SMNVEV (reference sequence). CDR3 length: 14 residues. V shed 6 bases, J shed 5 bases, and the junction held 7 bases outside the gene matches. CDR3 in amino acids: CASSKWTGGDEQYF. Here the CDR3 DNA reads TGTGCCAGCAGCAAATGGACAGGGGGGGACGAGCAGTACTTC.

The rearrangement uses TRBV27 and TRBJ1-3; D is possibly TRBD1 (5 bases). Trimming cost V 5 bases and J 0 bases, with 14 bases left between them. The germline V gene has CDR1 MNHEY and CDR2 SMNVEV (reference sequence). This CDR3 region has 16 residues. The DNA for the CDR3 is TGTGCCAGCAGTCCCCGAGGGACCGACTCTGGAAACACCATATATTTT. Translated: CASSPRGTDSGNTIYF.